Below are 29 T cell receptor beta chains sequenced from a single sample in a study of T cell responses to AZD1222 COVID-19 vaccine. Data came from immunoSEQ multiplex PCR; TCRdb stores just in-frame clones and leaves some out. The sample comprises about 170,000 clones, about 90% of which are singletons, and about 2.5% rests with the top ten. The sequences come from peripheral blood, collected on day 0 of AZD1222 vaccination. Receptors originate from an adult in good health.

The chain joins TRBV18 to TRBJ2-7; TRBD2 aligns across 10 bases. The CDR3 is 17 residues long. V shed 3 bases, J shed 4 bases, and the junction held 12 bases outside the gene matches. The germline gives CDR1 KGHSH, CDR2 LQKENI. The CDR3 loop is CASSPGTSGTIVYEQYF. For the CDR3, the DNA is TGTGCCAGCTCACCTGGAACTAGCGGGACTATTGTTTACGAGCAGTACTTC.

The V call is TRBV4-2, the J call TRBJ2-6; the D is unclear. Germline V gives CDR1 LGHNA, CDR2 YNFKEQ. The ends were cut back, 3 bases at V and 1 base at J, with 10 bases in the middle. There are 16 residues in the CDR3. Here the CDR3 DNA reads TGTGCCAGCAGCCAGGAAGTGCAATCTGGGGCCAACGTCCTGACTTTC. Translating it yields CASSQEVQSGANVLTF.

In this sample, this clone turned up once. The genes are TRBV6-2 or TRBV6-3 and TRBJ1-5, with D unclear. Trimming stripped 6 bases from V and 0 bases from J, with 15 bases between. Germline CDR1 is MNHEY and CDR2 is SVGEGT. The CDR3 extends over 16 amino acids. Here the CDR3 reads CASSPGQFYSNQPQHF. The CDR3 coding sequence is TGTGCCAGCAGCCCCGGGCAGTTTTATAGCAATCAGCCCCAGCATTTT.

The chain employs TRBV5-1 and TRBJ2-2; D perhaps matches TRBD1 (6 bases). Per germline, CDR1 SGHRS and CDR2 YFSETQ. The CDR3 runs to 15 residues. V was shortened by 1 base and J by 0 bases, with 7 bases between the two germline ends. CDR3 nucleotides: TGCGCCAGCAGCTTGACAGGGACGAACACCGGGGAGCTGTTTTTT. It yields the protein CASSLTGTNTGELFF.

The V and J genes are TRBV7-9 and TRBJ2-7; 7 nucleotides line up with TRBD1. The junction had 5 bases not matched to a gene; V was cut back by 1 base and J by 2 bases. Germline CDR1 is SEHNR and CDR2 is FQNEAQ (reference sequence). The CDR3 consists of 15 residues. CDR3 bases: TGTGCCAGCAGCTTAGTAGACAGGGATCCCTACGAGCAGTACTTC. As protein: CASSLVDRDPYEQYF.

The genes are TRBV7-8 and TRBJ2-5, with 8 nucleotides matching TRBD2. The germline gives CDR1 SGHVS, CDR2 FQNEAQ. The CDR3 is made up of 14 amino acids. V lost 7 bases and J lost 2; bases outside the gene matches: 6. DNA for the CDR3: TGTGCCAGCAATACGGGAGGGATGCAAGAGACCCAGTACTTC. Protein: CASNTGGMQETQYF.

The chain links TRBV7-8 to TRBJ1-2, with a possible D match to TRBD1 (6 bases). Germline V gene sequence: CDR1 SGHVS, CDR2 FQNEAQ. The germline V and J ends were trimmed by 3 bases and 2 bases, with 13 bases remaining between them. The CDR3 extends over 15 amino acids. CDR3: CASSFSPTGNYGYTF. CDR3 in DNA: TGTGCCAGCAGCTTTAGCCCTACAGGGAACTATGGCTACACCTTC.

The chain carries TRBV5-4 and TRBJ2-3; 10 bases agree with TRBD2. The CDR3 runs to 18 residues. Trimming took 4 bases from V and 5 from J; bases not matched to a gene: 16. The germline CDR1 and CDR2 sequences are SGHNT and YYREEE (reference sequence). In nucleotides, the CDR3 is TGTGCCAGCAGCCAGCCGCCGGCGAGCGGGAGGGTCCTAGATACGCAGTATTTT. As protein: CASSQPPASGRVLDTQYF.

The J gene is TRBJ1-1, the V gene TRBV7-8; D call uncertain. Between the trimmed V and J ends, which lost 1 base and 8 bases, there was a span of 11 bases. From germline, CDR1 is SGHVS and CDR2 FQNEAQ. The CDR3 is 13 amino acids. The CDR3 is CASSLVSSSEAFF. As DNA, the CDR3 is TGTGCCAGCAGCTTAGTGTCGAGCTCAGAAGCTTTCTTT.

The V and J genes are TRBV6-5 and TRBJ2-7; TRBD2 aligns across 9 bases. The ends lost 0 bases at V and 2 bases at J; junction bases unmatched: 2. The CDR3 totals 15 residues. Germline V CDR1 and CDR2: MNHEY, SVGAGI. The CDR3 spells CASSYSTSGTYEQYF. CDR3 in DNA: TGTGCCAGCAGTTACTCGACTAGCGGAACCTACGAGCAGTACTTC.

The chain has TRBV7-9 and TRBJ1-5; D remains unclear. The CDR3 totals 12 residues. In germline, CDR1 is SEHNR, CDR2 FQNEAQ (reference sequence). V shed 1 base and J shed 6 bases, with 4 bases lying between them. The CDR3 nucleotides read TGTGCCAGCAGCTTAGTCGGTCAGCCCCAGCATTTT. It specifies CASSLVGQPQHF.

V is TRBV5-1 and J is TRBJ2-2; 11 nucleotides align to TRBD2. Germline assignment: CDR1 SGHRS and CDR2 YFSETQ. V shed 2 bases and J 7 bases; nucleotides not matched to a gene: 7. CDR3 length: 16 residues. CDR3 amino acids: CASSFTSGSVVGELFF. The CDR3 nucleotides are TGCGCCAGCAGCTTCACTAGCGGGAGCGTTGTCGGGGAGCTGTTTTTT.

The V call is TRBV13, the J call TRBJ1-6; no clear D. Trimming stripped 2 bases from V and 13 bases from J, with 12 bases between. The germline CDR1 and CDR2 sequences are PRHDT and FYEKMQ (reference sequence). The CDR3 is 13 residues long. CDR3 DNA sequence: TGTGCCAGCAGCTTATGGGCCACCAGCCCCCTCCACTTT. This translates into CASSLWATSPLHF.

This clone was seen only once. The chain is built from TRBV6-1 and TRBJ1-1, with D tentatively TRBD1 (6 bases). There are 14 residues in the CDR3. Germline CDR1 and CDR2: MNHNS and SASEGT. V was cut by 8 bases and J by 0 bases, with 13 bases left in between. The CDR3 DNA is TGTGCCAGCGGCTTACAGGGAATGAACACTGAAGCTTTCTTT. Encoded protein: CASGLQGMNTEAFF.

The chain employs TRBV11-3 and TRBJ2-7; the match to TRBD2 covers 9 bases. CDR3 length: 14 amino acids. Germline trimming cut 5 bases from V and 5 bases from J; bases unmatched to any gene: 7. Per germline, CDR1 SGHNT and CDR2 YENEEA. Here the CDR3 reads CASSPGLAPNEQYF. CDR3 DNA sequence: TGTGCCAGCAGCCCTGGACTAGCGCCTAACGAGCAGTACTTC.

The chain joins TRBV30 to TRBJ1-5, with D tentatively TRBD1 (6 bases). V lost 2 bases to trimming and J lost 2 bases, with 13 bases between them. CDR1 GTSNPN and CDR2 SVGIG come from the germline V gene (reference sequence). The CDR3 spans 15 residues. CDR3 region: CAWSSLGGGNQPQHF. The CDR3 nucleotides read TGTGCCTGGAGTTCCTTAGGGGGGGGCAATCAGCCCCAGCATTTT.

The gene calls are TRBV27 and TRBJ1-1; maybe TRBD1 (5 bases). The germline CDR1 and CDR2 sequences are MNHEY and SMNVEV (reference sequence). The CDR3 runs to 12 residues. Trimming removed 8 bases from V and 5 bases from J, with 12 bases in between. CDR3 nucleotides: TGTGCCAGCGTTGGCTGGGGGACTGAAGCTTTCTTT. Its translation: CASVGWGTEAFF.

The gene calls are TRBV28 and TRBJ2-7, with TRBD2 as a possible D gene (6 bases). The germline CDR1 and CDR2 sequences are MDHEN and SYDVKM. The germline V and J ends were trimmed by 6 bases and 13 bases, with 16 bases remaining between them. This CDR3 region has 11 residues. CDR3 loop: CASSRGLTGYF. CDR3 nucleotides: TGTGCCAGCAGCCGCGGACTAACAGGATACTTC.

The CDR3 here is CATTALSSPLHF. Here the CDR3 DNA reads TGTGCCACCACAGCCCTCTCTTCACCCCTCCACTTT. The V and J genes are TRBV28 and TRBJ1-6; D remains unclear. Germline V gene lookup returns CDR1 MDHEN and CDR2 SYDVKM. Trimming shortened V by 10 bases and J by 9 bases, and 13 bases separated the two germline ends. The CDR3 is made up of 12 amino acids.

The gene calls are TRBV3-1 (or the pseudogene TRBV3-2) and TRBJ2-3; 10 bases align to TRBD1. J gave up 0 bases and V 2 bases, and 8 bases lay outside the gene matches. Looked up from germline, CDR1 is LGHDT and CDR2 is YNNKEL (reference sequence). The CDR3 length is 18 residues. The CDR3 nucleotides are TGTGCCAGCAGCCAAAGGTTACGGACAGGGGGTAGCACAGATACGCAGTATTTT. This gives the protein CASSQRLRTGGSTDTQYF.

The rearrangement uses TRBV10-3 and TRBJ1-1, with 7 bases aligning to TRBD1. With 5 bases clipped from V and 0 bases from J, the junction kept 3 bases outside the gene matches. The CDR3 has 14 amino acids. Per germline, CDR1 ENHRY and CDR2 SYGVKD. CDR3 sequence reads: CAISNRGLNTEAFF. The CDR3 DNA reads TGTGCCATCAGTAACAGGGGTTTGAACACTGAAGCTTTCTTT.

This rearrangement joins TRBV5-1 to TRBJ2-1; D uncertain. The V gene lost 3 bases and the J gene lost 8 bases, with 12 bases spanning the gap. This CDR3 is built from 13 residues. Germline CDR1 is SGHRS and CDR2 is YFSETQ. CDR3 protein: CASSSYSNDEQFF. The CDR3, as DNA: TGCGCCAGCAGCTCGTACTCTAATGATGAGCAGTTCTTC.

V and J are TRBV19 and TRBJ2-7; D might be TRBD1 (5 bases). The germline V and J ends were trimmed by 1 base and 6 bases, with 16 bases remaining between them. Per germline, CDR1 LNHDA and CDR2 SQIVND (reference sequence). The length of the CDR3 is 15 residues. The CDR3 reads CASSIAFREVVEQYF. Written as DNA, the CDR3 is TGTGCCAGTAGTATAGCTTTCAGGGAAGTAGTCGAGCAGTACTTC.

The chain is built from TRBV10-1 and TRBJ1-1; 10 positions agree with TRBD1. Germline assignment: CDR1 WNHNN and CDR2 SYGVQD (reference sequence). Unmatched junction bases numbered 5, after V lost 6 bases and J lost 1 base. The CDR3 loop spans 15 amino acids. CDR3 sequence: CASRPGQGENTEAFF. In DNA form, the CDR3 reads TGCGCCAGCAGGCCCGGACAGGGGGAGAACACTGAAGCTTTCTTT.

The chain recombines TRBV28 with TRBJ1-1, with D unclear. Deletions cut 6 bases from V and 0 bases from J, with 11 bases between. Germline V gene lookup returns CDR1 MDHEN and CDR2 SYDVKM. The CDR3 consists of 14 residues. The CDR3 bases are TGTGCCAGCAGCGAGCGAAATTTGAACACTGAAGCTTTCTTT. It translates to CASSERNLNTEAFF.

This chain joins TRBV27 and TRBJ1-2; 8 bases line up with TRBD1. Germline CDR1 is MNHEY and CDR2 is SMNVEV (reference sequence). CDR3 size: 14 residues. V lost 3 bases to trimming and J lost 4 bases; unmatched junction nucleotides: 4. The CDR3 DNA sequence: TGTGCCAGCAGTTTCGACAGGGGAGGCTATGGCTACACCTTC. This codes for CASSFDRGGYGYTF.

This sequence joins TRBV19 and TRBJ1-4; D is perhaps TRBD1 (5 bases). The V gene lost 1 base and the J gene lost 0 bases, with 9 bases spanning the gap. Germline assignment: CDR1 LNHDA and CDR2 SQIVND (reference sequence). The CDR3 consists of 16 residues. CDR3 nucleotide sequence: TGTGCCAGTAGTATAGGTCTGGGGGCAACTAATGAAAAACTGTTTTTT. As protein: CASSIGLGATNEKLFF.

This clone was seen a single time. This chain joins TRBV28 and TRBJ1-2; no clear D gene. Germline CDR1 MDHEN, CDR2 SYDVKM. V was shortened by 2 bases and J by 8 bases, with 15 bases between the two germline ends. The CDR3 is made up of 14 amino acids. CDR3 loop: CASSLRAPSMGYTF. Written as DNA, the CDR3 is TGTGCCAGCAGTTTAAGGGCCCCTTCTATGGGCTACACCTTC.

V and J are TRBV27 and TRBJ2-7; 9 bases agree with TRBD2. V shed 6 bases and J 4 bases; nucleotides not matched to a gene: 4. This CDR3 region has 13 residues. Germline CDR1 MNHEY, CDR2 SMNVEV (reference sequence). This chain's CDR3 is CASRGTSNYEQYF. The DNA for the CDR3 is TGTGCCAGCAGAGGGACTAGCAATTACGAGCAGTACTTC.